The following is a T cell receptor beta chain sequence with its context. Participants had their cohort set by participant-reported clinical history. The data originate from a study of blood T cell repertoires in COVID-19. About the research overall: Donors in the United States, Italy and Spain gave samples during acute or convalescent COVID-19.

Per germline, CDR1 SGHTA and CDR2 FQGNSA. This CDR3 is 17 amino acids long. The junction had 5 bases not matched to a gene; V was cut back by 1 base and J by 4 bases. Sequenced by immunoSEQ multiplex PCR; TCRdb stores in-frame clones only, minus some. The sample contains 200,000 to 250,000 clones, 90% of which appear only once. This clonotype was sampled from a young man who had been exposed to COVID-19. Sequenced: PBMCs or T cells enriched from blood (not recorded which). This rearrangement joins TRBV7-2 to TRBJ2-2; 11 bases map to TRBD1. The DNA for the CDR3 is TGTGCCAGCAGCTTAGTAGCTGGGACAGGGGGCACCGGGGAGCTGTTTTTT. This sequence encodes CASSLVAGTGGTGELFF.